This T cell receptor beta chain appears in the sequencing data of a study of blood T cell repertoires in COVID-19. Looking at the study overall: Specimens from acute and convalescent COVID-19 originated in the United States, Italy and Spain. Nucleic acid was either cDNA or gDNA, and it came from T cells, B-cell-depleted T cells, or PBMCs.

Germline-derived CDR1 and CDR2 are ENHRY and SYGVKD. The CDR3 sequence is 14 residues long. The V end lost 2 bases, the J end lost 4 bases, and 11 bases lay between the germline ends. As processed by the authors: It was from reference gene primer amplification that nucleated cell counts were estimated. TCRdb's copy holds only in-frame clones and misses some; the assay was immunoSEQ multiplex PCR. The DNA gave D and trimming, while V, J and clone size come from that table. Counted here are fewer than 200,000 clones, about 90% occurring once; the ten biggest clones make up roughly 10%. Sequencing was performed on PBMCs or T cells enriched from blood (not recorded which). The chain recombines TRBV10-3 with TRBJ1-2; D perhaps matches TRBD1 (5 bases). The receptor comes from a young woman who had recovered from COVID-19. Here the CDR3 reads CAISEGGSGYGYTF. In DNA, the CDR3 is TGTGCCATCAGTGAGGGGGGGTCGGGCTATGGCTACACCTTC.